This record covers a single TCR beta chain. Its cognate antigen is unknown. Trimming removed 5 bases from V and 0 bases from J, with 12 bases in between. Germline lookup yields CDR1 SGHRS and CDR2 YFSETQ. The CDR3 length is 15 residues. To make TCR beta libraries, researchers used iRepertoire HTBI primers and Arm-PCR of CDR3 regions. MiXCR, run by TCRdb on the multiplex PCR reads, gives a single entry per CDR3 protein. The repertoire holds 350,000 to 450,000 distinct CDR3 sequences, with around 14% as singletons. The sample's time point: newly diagnosed GD, antithyroid drugs for less than 3 months. The TCR library was made from RNA extracted from PBMCs. It was American Thyroid Association guidelines that determined Graves' disease diagnosis. This sample is part of a study of regulatory T cells in long-lasting Graves disease. Study findings and constraints: Samples came from peripheral blood alone, without thyroid tissue. Among persistent patients, a larger number of public clonotypes were shared (around 3,000) than among newly diagnosed patients (about 970).

These data are also associated with another study on T cells in Graves' hyperthyroidism and ophthalmopathy.

The chain uses TRBV5-1 and TRBJ1-5, with D tentatively TRBD1 (6 bases). The TCR comes from a woman aged 25-40 years with Graves disease. This material consisted of peripheral blood mononuclear cells (PBMCs), taken at new diagnosis, from a patient treated with antithyroid drugs. CDR3 in amino acids: CASSFTGLSNQPQHF. The CDR3 coding sequence is TGCGCCAGCAGTTTCACAGGGCTTAGCAATCAGCCCCAGCATTTT.